This T cell receptor (beta chain) was sequenced during a study of shared clonotypes between healthy human individuals. Study-level points and caveats: Tissue TCR repertoires likely differ from these blood-only repertoires. Non-shared clonotypes had lower generation probabilities than those shared by all four donors.

Every immunoSEQ plate was one replicate of a subset's evenly spread DNA. TCRdb's copy holds only in-frame clones and misses some; the assay was immunoSEQ multiplex PCR. This table holds millions of clones, about 95% found once. For this clone: Its antigen remains unknown.

In germline, CDR1 is MGHDK, CDR2 SYGVNS. This CDR3 region has 14 residues. V lost 4 bases and J 2 bases, leaving 9 bases between the germline ends. The V gene is TRBV25-1, the J gene TRBJ2-4; D may be TRBD2 (5 bases). This sequence was found in a man between 18 and 35 years old in good health. The sequencing sample was made of naive CD4+ T cells sorted from blood. Sample subset: CD45RA+ positively selected. The chain's CDR3 is CASSAPGTKNIQYF. The DNA for the CDR3 is TGTGCCAGCAGTGCCCCGGGGACCAAAAACATTCAGTACTTC. Using reference TRBV25-1 and TRBJ2-4 for the parts outside the CDR3, the full variable domain is EADIYQTPRYLVIGTGKKITLECSQTMGHDKMYWYQQDPGMELHLIHYSYGVNSTEKGDLSSESTVSRIRTEHFPLTLESARPSHTSQYLCASSAPGTKNIQYFGAGTRLSVL.